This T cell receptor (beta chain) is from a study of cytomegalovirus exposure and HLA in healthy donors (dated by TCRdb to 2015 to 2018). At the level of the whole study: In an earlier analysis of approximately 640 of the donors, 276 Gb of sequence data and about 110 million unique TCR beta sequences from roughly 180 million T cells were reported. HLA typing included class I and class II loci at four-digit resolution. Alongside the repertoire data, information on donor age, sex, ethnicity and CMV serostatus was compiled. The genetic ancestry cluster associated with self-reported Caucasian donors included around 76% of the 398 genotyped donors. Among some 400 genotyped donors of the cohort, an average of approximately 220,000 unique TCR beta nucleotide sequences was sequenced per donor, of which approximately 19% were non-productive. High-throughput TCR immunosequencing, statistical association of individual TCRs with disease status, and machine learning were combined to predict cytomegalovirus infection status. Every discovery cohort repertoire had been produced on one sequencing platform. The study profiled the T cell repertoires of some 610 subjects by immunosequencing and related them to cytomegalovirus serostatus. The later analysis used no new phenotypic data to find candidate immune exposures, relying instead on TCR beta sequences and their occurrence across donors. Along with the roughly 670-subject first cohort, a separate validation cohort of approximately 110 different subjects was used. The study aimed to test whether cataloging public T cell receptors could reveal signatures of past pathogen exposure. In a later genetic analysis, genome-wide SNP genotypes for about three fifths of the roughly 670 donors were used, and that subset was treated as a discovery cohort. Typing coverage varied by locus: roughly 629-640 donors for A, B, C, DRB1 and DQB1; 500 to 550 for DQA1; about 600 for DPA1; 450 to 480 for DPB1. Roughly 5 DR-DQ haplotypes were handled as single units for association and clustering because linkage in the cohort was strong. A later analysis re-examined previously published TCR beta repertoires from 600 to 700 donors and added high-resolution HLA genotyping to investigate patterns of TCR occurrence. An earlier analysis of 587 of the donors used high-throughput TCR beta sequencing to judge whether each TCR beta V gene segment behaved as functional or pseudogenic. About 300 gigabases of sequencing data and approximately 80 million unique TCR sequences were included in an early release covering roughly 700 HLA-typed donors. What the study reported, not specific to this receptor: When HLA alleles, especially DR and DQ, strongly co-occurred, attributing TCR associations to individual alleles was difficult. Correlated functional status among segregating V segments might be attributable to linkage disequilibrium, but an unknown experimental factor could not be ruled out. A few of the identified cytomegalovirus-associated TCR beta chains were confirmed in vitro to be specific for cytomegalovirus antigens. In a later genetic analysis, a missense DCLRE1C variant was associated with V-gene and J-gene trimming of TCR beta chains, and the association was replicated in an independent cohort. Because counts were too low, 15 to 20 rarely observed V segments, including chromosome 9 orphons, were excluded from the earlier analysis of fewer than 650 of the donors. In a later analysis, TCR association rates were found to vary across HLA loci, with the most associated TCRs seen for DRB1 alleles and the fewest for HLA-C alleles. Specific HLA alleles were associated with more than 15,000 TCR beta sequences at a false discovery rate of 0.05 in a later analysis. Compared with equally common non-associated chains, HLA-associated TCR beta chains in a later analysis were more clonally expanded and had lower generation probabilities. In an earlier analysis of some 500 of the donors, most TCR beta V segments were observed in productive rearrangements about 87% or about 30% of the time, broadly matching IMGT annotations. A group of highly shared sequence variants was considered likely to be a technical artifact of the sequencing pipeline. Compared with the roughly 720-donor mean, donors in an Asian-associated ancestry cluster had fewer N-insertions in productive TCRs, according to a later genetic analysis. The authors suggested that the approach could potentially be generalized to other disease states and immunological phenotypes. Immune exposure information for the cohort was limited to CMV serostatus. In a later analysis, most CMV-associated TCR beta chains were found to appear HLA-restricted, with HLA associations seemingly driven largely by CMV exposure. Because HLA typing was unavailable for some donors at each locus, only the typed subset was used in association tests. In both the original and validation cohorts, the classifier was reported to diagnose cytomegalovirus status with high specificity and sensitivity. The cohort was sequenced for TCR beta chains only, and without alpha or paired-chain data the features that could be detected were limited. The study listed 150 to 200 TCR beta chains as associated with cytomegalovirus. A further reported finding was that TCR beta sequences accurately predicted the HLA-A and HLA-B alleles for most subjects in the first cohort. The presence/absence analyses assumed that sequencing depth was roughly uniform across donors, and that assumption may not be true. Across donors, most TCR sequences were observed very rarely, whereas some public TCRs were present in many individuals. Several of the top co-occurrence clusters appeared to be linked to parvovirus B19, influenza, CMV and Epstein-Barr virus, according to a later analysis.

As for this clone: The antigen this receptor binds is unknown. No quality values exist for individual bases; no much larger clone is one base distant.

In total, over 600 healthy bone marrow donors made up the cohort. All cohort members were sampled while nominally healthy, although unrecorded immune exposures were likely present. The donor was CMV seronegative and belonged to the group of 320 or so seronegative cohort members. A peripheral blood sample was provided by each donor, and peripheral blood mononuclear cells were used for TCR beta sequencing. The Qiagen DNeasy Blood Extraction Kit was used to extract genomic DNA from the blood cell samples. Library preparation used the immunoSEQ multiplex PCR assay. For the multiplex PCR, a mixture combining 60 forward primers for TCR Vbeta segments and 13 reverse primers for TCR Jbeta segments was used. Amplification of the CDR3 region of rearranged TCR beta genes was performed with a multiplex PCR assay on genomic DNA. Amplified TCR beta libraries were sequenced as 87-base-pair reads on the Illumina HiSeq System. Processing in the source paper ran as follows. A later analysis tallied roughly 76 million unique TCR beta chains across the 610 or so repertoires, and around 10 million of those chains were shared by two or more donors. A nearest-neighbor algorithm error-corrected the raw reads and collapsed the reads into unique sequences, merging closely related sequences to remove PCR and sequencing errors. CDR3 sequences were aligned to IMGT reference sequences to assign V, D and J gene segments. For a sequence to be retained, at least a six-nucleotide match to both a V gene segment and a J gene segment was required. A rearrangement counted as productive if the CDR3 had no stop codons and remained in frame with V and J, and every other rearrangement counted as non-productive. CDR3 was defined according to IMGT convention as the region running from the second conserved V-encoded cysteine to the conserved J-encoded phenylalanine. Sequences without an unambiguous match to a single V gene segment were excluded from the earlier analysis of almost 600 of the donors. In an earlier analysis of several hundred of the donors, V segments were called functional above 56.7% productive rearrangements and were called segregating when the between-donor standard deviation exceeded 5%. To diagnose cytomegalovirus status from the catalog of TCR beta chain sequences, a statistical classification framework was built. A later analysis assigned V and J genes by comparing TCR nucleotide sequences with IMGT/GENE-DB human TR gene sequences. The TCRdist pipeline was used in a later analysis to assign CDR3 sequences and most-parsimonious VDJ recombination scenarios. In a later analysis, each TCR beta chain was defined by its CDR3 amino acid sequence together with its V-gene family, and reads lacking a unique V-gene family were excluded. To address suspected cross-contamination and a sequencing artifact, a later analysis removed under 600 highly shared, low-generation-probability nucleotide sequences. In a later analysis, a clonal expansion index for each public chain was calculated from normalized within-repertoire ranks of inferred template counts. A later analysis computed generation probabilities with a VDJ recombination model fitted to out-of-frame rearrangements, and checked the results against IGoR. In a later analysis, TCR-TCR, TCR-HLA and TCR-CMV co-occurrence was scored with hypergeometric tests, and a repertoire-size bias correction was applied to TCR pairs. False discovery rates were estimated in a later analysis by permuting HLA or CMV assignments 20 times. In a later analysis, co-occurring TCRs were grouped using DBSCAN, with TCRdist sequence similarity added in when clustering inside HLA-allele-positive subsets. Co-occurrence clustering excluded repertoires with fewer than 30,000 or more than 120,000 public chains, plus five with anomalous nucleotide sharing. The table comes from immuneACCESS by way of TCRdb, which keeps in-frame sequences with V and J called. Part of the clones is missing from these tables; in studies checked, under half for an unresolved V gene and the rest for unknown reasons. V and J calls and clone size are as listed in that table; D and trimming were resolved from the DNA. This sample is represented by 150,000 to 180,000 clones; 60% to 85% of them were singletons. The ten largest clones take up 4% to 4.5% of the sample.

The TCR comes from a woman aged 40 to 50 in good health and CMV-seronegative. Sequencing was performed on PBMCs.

The encoded CDR3 is CASSDRDRGSETQYF. The sequenced DNA: TGTGCCAGTAGTGATAGGGACAGGGGTTCGGAGACCCAGTACTTC. Recombination joined TRBV19 with TRBJ2-5; 10 central nucleotides agree with TRBD1. The cysteine opens and the phenylalanine closes a CDR3 of 15 amino acids. This entry keeps only the CDR3 DNA: 45 bases, framed from base 1. From V the trimming removes 5 bases and from J it removes 5 bases, while the gene matches leave 8 bases of the junction unaccounted for. Per the germline V gene (reference sequence), LNHDA is the CDR1 and SQIVND is the CDR2.